One sample yielded the 31 T cell receptor beta chains listed below, sequenced in a study of regulatory T cells in long-lasting Graves disease. Both iRepertoire HTBI primers and Arm-PCR of CDR3 regions were used to build the TCR beta libraries. TCRdb itself ran the multiplex PCR reads through MiXCR, one entry per CDR3 protein. The sample records around 230,000 distinct CDR3 sequences, around 19% being singletons. Time point defined: newly diagnosed GD, antithyroid drugs for less than 3 months. Construction of the TCR library relied on RNA isolated from PBMCs. The source material was peripheral blood mononuclear cells (PBMCs), sampled at new diagnosis, from a patient treated with antithyroid drugs. These receptors came from a female donor with Graves disease.

The chain uses TRBV6-1 and TRBJ2-5, with D unclear. Germline loops: CDR1 MNHNS, CDR2 SASEGT. There are 12 residues in the CDR3. Trimming stripped 6 bases from V and 5 bases from J, with 10 bases between. The CDR3 region is CASRDVGETQYF. DNA of the CDR3: TGTGCCAGCAGGGATGTCGGGGAGACCCAGTACTTC.

In regard to this clonotype: A much larger clone is a single base away; this may be a read error. The CDR3 loop is CSAPDTEELNTEAFF. The DNA for the CDR3 is TGCAGTGCACCAGATACGGAAGAGCTGAACACTGAAGCTTTCTTT. The chain combines TRBV20-1 with TRBJ1-1; D is ambiguous. Trimming stripped 6 bases from V and 0 bases from J, with 17 bases between. This CDR3 contains 15 residues. From germline, CDR1 is DFQATT and CDR2 SNEGSKA (reference sequence).

This clonotype was recorded at least ten times. V and J are TRBV20-1 and TRBJ2-5; D remains unclear. This CDR3 is 14 amino acids long. V gave up 0 bases and J gave up 2 bases, with 10 bases separating them. Germline V lookup: CDR1 DFQATT, CDR2 SNEGSKA (reference sequence). The CDR3 loop is CSAREYETQETQYF. CDR3 DNA sequence: TGCAGTGCTAGAGAATACGAGACGCAAGAGACCCAGTACTTC.

This clonotype was counted ten times or more. The chain is built from TRBV7-2 and TRBJ2-1, with D perhaps matching TRBD1 (5 bases). CDR3 length: 13 amino acids. The germline CDR1 and CDR2 sequences are SGHTA and FQGNSA. With 5 bases removed from V and 9 bases from J, the gap between germline ends came to 14 bases. The CDR3 reads CASSQQVASEQFF. CDR3 coding DNA: TGTGCCAGCAGCCAACAGGTTGCGAGTGAGCAGTTCTTC.

This clonotype was seen ten or more times. This rearrangement joins TRBV2 to TRBJ1-2; no clear D. CDR3 length: 12 amino acids. Germline CDR1 reads SNHLY; CDR2 reads FYNNEI. Trimming pared 6 bases from V and 8 bases from J, leaving 13 bases between. The CDR3 reads CASRRELEGYTF. CDR3 DNA: TGTGCCAGCAGAAGGGAGTTGGAGGGCTACACCTTC.

This clonotype has a handful of counts. The J gene is TRBJ1-1, the V gene TRBV27; D is unclear. Per germline, CDR1 MNHEY and CDR2 SMNVEV (reference sequence). This CDR3 comprises 14 residues. V dropped 7 bases and J dropped 3 bases, with 15 bases sitting between them. In DNA, the CDR3 is TGTGCCAGCATTAATATTAATGAGGACACTGAAGCTTTCTTT. It translates to CASININEDTEAFF.

Many counts were recorded for this clonotype. This chain uses TRBV12-3 or TRBV12-4 with TRBJ2-5; the D gene is possibly TRBD2 (5 bases). Trimming cost V 5 bases and J 5 bases, with 18 bases left between them. The CDR3 is 15 amino acids. The CDR3 nucleotides read TGTGCCAGCAGTCGAAGGTCGAGTACTAGGGAGACCCAGTACTTC. Its translation is CASSRRSSTRETQYF.

V and J are TRBV27 and TRBJ2-1; D is possibly TRBD1 or TRBD2 (6 bases each). CDR1 is MNHEY and CDR2 is SMNVEV in the germline V gene (reference sequence). V shed 4 bases and J shed 5 bases, with 18 bases lying between them. CDR3 length equals 16 residues. The CDR3 sequence is CASSSLGQRANNEQFF. DNA for the CDR3: TGTGCCAGCAGTTCCCTAGGACAGCGGGCTAACAATGAGCAGTTCTTC.

This clonotype was counted once. The V and J genes are TRBV15 and TRBJ1-1; D perhaps matches TRBD1 (6 bases). V lost 3 bases and J 9 bases, leaving 14 bases between the germline ends. Germline CDR1 and CDR2: LNHNV and YYDKDF (reference sequence). The CDR3 covers 13 residues. The CDR3: CATSSQYQGKAFF. The CDR3 nucleotides read TGTGCCACCAGCAGCCAGTATCAGGGGAAAGCTTTCTTT.

The rearrangement joins TRBV6-5 to TRBJ2-5, with TRBD1 matching 10 bases. The V gene's germline CDR1 is MNHEY and CDR2 SVGAGI. This CDR3 is built from 15 residues. V shed 2 bases, J shed 2 bases, and the junction held 2 bases outside the gene matches. CDR3 in amino acids: CASSYEDRGQETQYF. The CDR3 bases are TGTGCCAGCAGTTACGAGGACAGGGGGCAAGAGACCCAGTACTTC.

This clonotype was detected many times. The chain has TRBV30 and TRBJ2-5, with D perhaps given as TRBD1 or TRBD2 (5 bases each). The CDR3 runs 13 residues. From germline, CDR1 is GTSNPN and CDR2 SVGIG (reference sequence). V was pared by 4 bases and J by 5 bases, with 14 bases between. The CDR3 region is CAWTRGATETQYF. CDR3 DNA: TGTGCCTGGACTCGAGGGGCAACGGAGACCCAGTACTTC. The entire variable domain, with the rest obtained from reference TRBV30 and TRBJ2-5, is as follows: SQTIHQWPATLVQPVGSPLSLECTVEGTSNPNLYWYRQAAGRGLQLLFYSVGIGQISSEVPQNLSASRPQDRQFILSSKKLLLSDSGFYLCAWTRGATETQYFGPGTRLLVL.

This clonotype was detected many times. V is TRBV10-3 and J is TRBJ1-1; D not certain. This CDR3 spans 13 amino acids. V lost 4 bases to trimming and J lost 1 base, with 7 bases between them. Germline CDR1 is ENHRY and CDR2 is SYGVKD. CDR3 residues: CAISVSQNTEAFF. CDR3 DNA sequence: TGTGCCATCAGTGTTAGTCAGAACACTGAAGCTTTCTTT.

This clonotype was counted ten times or more. V and J are TRBV5-1 and TRBJ2-1; D is possibly TRBD2 (6 bases). The CDR3 is made up of 14 amino acids. Germline assignment: CDR1 SGHRS and CDR2 YFSETQ. V was trimmed by 0 bases and J by 5 bases, leaving 9 bases between them. As DNA, the CDR3 is TGCGCCAGCAGCTTGGCGGGACTGGACAATGAGCAGTTCTTC. This codes for CASSLAGLDNEQFF.

This clonotype was seen many times. The rearrangement joins TRBV7-3 to TRBJ2-7; 8 bases are shared with TRBD1. J was trimmed by 3 bases and V by 3 bases; bases with no gene match: 4. CDR1 and CDR2 from the germline V gene are SGHTA and FQGTGA. The CDR3 is 14 amino acids. CDR3 sequence: CASSLGTGHYEQYF. Here the CDR3 DNA reads TGTGCCAGCAGCTTGGGGACAGGCCACTACGAGCAGTACTTC.

The rearrangement joins TRBV11-2 to TRBJ2-7; 12 bases align to TRBD2. There are 19 residues in the CDR3. Looked up from germline, CDR1 is SGHAT and CDR2 is FQNNGV. The V and J ends lost 5 bases and 2 bases, in that order; junction bases with no gene match: 16. The CDR3 here is CASSPGDGASSGRAYEQYF. The CDR3, as DNA: TGTGCCAGCAGCCCGGGGGATGGGGCGTCTAGCGGGAGGGCCTACGAGCAGTACTTC.

This clonotype was recorded at least ten times. The chain carries TRBV12-3 or TRBV12-4 and TRBJ2-7; 10 bases match TRBD2. CDR3 size: 15 residues. V was pared by 6 bases and J by 4 bases, with 9 bases of the junction left unmatched. CDR3 sequence (DNA): TGTGCCAGCAGGGAAGCGGGGGGGGTCCTTTACGAGCAGTACTTC. It codes for CASREAGGVLYEQYF.

This clonotype was found a few times. The CDR3 nucleotides are TGCGCCAGCACCCTGGCGGGAGCGGGCACCGGGGAGCTGTTTTTT. Its translation is CASTLAGAGTGELFF. The V and J genes are TRBV10-2 and TRBJ2-2; TRBD2 agrees at 7 bases. The CDR3 runs 15 residues. CDR1 is WSHSY and CDR2 is SAAADI in the germline V gene. With 7 bases clipped from V and 4 bases from J, the junction kept 9 bases outside the gene matches.

This clonotype was observed many times. The chain links TRBV7-2 to TRBJ2-7; 10 bases line up with TRBD1. V was pared by 5 bases and J by 7 bases, with 8 bases of the junction left unmatched. This CDR3 region has 14 residues. In germline, CDR1 is SGHTA, CDR2 FQGNSA. The CDR3 DNA reads TGTGCCAGCAGCATCGACAGGGGGCGAGGTGAGCAGTACTTC. This encodes CASSIDRGRGEQYF. Looking up the rest from reference TRBV7-2 and TRBJ2-7 gives the full variable domain: GAGVSQSPSNKVTEKGKDVELRCDPISGHTALYWYRQSLGQGLEFLIYFQGNSAPDKSGLPSDRFSAERTGGSVSTLTIQRTQQEDSAVYLCASSIDRGRGEQYFGPGTRLTVT.

This clonotype appeared many times. V gene TRBV7-9 combines with J gene TRBJ1-6; no clear D. Germline-derived CDR1 and CDR2 are SEHNR and FQNEAQ (reference sequence). CDR3 length equals 13 residues. Deletions cut 0 bases from V and 10 bases from J, with 7 bases between. CDR3 sequence: CASSLAYRSPLHF. Written as DNA, the CDR3 is TGTGCCAGCAGCTTAGCCTACAGATCACCCCTCCACTTT.

This clonotype was seen a handful of times. CDR3 in amino acids: CASSILTGTEQYF. In DNA, the CDR3 is TGTGCCAGTAGTATCCTTACAGGGACCGAGCAGTACTTC. The chain carries TRBV19 and TRBJ2-7; TRBD1 might be the D (6 bases). The germline gives CDR1 LNHDA, CDR2 SQIVND (reference sequence). This CDR3 region has 13 residues. V was clipped by 3 bases and J by 6 bases, with 12 bases between them.

This clonotype has just one count. A read error may produce the germline difference seen at one junction end. The rearrangement links TRBV11-3 to TRBJ2-5, with D possibly matching TRBD2 (7 bases). This CDR3 is built from 16 residues. Per the germline V gene, CDR1 is SGHNT and CDR2 is YENEEA. This CDR3 reads CASSSGGSGAQEAQYF. The CDR3, as DNA: TGTGCCAGCAGCTCCGGGGGGTCAGGGGCACAAGAGGCCCAGTACTTC.

This clonotype was seen ten or more times. V gene TRBV28 combines with J gene TRBJ2-1; 14 nucleotides align to TRBD2. V lost 6 bases, J lost 4 bases, and 2 bases stayed unmatched. The germline gives CDR1 MDHEN, CDR2 SYDVKM. The CDR3 is made up of 15 amino acids. CDR3 coding DNA: TGTGCCAGCAGCGGACTAGCGGGAGGTTACAATGAGCAGTTCTTC. Translating it yields CASSGLAGGYNEQFF.

This clonotype was observed at least ten times. The chain combines TRBV20-1 with TRBJ2-1, with a possible D match to TRBD2 (6 bases). V was shortened by 6 bases and J by 4 bases, with 13 bases between the two germline ends. The CDR3 has 13 amino acids. Germline assignment: CDR1 DFQATT and CDR2 SNEGSKA (reference sequence). For the CDR3, the DNA is TGCAGTGCCGGAGGGGCGGGATACAATGAGCAGTTCTTC. It specifies CSAGGAGYNEQFF.

This clonotype was recorded many times. V and J are TRBV2 and TRBJ2-3; D gene uncertain. Germline V CDR1 and CDR2: SNHLY, FYNNEI. This CDR3 spans 15 amino acids. Trimming stripped 1 base from V and 0 bases from J, with 8 bases between. CDR3 residues: CASSEVGYSTDTQYF. The CDR3 DNA reads TGTGCCAGCAGTGAAGTGGGATATAGCACAGATACGCAGTATTTT.

This clonotype was counted ten times or more. V is TRBV18 and J is TRBJ1-1; D is undetermined. Germline loops: CDR1 KGHSH, CDR2 LQKENI. V dropped 2 bases and J dropped 4 bases, with 17 bases sitting between them. This CDR3 contains 16 residues. The CDR3 here is CASSPMTVGMGTEAFF. For the CDR3, the DNA is TGTGCCAGCTCACCAATGACGGTGGGGATGGGCACTGAAGCTTTCTTT. The full variable domain, rest sourced from reference TRBV18 and TRBJ1-1, is NAGVMQNPRHLVRRRGQEARLRCSPMKGHSHVYWYRQLPEEGLKFMVYLQKENIIDESGMPKERFSAEFPKEGPSILRIQQVVRGDSAAYFCASSPMTVGMGTEAFFGQGTRLTVV.

The V call is TRBV27, the J call TRBJ2-4; D call uncertain. Germline V gives CDR1 MNHEY, CDR2 SMNVEV (reference sequence). The germline V and J ends were trimmed by 6 bases and 4 bases, with 4 bases remaining between them. The CDR3 totals 11 residues. CDR3 amino acids: CASSNKNIQYF. In nucleotides, the CDR3 is TGTGCCAGCAGCAATAAAAACATTCAGTACTTC.

This clonotype has only one observation. The chain carries TRBV6-1 and TRBJ1-1; D is ambiguous. CDR1 is MNHNS, CDR2 SASEGT, per germline. Trimming pared 4 bases from V and 5 bases from J, leaving 11 bases between. CDR3 length: 13 residues. CDR3 nucleotides: TGTGCCAGCAGTGCGGCCCGGGAAACTGAAGCTTTCTTT. The encoded protein is CASSAARETEAFF.

This chain uses TRBV7-9 with TRBJ2-1; tentatively, D is TRBD2 (6 bases). In germline, CDR1 is SEHNR, CDR2 FQNEAQ (reference sequence). The CDR3 length is 16 residues. Trimming shortened V by 5 bases and J by 0 bases, and 14 bases separated the two germline ends. In nucleotides, the CDR3 is TGTGCCAGCAGCCAGCCGATAGCGGACTCCTACAATGAGCAGTTCTTC. It translates to CASSQPIADSYNEQFF.

This clonotype has a handful of counts. The chain couples TRBV14 to TRBJ1-3; D is ambiguous. Trimming removed 3 bases from V and 0 bases from J, with 9 bases in between. Germline CDR1 reads SGHDN; CDR2 reads FVKESK. The CDR3 loop spans 15 amino acids. The DNA for the CDR3 is TGTGCCAGCAGCCAGCTACTCGGCTCTGGAAACACCATATATTTT. Amino acid sequence: CASSQLLGSGNTIYF.

This clonotype was seen a handful of times. This rearrangement joins TRBV19 to TRBJ1-5, with TRBD1 matching 7 bases. The CDR3 loop spans 20 amino acids. V trimming: 4 bases; J trimming: 3 bases; junction bases outside the gene matches: 21. From germline, CDR1 is LNHDA and CDR2 SQIVND (reference sequence). The CDR3 sequence is CASSKYSYSTGMRINQPQHF. For the CDR3, the DNA is TGTGCCAGTAGTAAATACTCATACTCGACAGGGATGAGGATCAATCAGCCCCAGCATTTT.

This clonotype occurred many times. The chain couples TRBV5-6 to TRBJ2-5, with D tentatively TRBD2 (6 bases). This CDR3 contains 14 residues. CDR1 and CDR2 (germline): SGHDT, YYEEEE. Trimming removed 1 base at V and 3 bases at J, with 10 bases between. CDR3 region: CASSLQASEETQYF. In nucleotides, the CDR3 is TGTGCCAGCAGCTTGCAAGCTAGCGAAGAGACCCAGTACTTC.